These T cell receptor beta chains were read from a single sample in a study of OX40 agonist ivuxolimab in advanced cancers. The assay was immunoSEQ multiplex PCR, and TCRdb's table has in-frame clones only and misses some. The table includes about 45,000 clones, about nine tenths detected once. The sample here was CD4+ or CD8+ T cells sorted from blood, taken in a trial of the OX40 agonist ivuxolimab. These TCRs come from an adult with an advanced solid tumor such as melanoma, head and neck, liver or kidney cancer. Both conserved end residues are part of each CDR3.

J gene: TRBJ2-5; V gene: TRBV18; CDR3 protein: CASSPPWTEETQYF
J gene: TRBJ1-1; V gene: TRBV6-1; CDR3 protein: CASSGQGINTEAFF
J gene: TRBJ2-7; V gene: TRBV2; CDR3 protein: CASSDSVGGYGYEQYF
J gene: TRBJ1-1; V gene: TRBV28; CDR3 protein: CASSPLGHSPGNTEAFF
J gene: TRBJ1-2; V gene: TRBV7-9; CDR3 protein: CASRTGVNYGYTF
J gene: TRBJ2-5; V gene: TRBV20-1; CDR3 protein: CSAKGGKTQYF
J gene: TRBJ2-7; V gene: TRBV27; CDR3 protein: CASSPLAGGLGREQYF
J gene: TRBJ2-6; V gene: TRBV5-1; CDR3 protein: CASSLGEGANVLTF
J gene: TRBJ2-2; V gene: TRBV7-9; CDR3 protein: CASSAQSSTGELFF
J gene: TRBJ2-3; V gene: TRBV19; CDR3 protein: CASSLGTSGTLDTQYF
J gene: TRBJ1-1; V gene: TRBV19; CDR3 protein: CASTLQGRMNTEAFF
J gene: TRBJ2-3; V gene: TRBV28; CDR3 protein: CASSLTDTQYF
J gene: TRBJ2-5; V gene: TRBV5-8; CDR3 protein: CASSLGQEGETQYF
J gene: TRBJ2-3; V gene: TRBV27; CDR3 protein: CASRAGEGGTDTQYF
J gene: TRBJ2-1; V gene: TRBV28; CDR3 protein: CASSLPGPGFAFF
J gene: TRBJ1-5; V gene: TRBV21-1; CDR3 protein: CASKDSPGDQPQHF
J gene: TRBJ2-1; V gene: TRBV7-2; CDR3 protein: CASSLAGTVHNEQFF
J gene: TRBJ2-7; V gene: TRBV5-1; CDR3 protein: CASSLGPEQYF
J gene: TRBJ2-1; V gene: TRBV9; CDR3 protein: CASSVRQGLLGNEQFF
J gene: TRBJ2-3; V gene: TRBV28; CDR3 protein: CASSTGLAGAIGGIRQYF
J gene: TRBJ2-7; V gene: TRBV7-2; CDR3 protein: CASSLEWLVQYF
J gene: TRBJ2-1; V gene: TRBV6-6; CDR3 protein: CASSWDRDNEQFF
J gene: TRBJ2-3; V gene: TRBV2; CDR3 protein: CASSKLTSGGTDTQYF
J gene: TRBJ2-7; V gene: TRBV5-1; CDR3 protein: CASSLVGQGRSEQYF
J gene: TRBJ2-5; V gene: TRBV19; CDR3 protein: CASSIQAAEGTQYF
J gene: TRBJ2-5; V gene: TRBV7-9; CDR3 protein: CASSLALAGETQYF
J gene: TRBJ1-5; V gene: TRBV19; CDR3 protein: CASRIQGTSNQPQHF
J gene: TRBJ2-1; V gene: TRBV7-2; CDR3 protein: CASSRDRGLASSYNEQFF
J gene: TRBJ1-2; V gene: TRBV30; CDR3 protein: CAWRYRKGAGYGYTF
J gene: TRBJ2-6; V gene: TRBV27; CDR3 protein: CASSFLGAGANVLTF
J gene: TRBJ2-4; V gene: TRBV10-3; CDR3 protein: CAISDVSWGKNIQYF
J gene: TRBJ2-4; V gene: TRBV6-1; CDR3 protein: CASSEPDRGRYIQYF
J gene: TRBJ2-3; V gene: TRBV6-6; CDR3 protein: CASSLSGRTDTQYF
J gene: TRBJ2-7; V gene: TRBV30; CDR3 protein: CAWSGTGLGLGQYF
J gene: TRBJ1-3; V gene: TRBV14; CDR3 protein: CASSQAEVRNTIYF
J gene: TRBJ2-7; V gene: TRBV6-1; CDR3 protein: CASSFARGPYEQYF
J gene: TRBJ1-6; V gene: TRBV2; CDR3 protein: CASSETPPVGSSYNSPLHF
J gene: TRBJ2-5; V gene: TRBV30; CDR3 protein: CAWSSGEGKETQYF
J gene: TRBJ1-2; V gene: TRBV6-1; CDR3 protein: CASSASGTRNYGYTF
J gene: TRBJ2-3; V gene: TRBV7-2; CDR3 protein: CASSSGVAVTQYF
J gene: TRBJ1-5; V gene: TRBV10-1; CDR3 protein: CASSTGQANQPQHF
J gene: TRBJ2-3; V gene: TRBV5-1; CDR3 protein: CASSLPPGSGRAPDTQYF
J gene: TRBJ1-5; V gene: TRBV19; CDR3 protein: CASGGQGANQPQHF
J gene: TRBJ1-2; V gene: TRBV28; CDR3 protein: CASRSTSDGYTF
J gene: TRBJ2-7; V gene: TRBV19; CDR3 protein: CASSMQQGAPYEQYF
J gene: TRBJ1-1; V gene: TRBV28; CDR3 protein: CASSFRSLEAFF
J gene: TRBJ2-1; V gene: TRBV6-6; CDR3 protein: CASSYSAGQTFNEQFF
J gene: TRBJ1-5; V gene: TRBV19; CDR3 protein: CASSPGVPGNQPQHF
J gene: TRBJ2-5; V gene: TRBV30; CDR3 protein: CAWSGLQGETQYF
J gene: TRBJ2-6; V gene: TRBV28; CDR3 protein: CASSYPAPGANVLTF
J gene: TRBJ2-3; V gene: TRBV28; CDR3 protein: CASSPPSGLTDTQYF
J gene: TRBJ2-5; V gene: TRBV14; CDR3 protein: CASSFGGGETQYF
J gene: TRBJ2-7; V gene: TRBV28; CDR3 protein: CASTPGTGKYEQYF
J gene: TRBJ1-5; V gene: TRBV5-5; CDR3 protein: CASSKNLRGTGDQPQHF